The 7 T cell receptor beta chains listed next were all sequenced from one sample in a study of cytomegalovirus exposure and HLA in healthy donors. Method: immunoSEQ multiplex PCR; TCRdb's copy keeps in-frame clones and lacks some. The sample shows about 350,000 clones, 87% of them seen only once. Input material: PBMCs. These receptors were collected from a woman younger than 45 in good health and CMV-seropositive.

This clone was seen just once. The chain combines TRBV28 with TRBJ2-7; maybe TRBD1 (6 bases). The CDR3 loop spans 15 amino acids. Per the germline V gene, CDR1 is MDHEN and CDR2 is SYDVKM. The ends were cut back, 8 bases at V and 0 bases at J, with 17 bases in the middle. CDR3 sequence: CASGGQGPISYEQYF. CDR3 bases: TGTGCCAGCGGGGGCCAGGGGCCCATCTCCTACGAGCAGTACTTC.

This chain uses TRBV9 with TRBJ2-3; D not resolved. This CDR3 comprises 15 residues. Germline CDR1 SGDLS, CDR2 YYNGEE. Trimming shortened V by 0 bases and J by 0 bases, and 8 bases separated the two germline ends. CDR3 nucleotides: TGTGCCAGCAGCGTAGACTTACCTAGCACAGATACGCAGTATTTT. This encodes CASSVDLPSTDTQYF.

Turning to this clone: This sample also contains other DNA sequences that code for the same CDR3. CDR3 sequence (DNA): TGTGCCAGCAGTTTATCCTTGGGGTACGAGCAGTACTTC. This translates into CASSLSLGYEQYF. V usage is TRBV27 and J usage is TRBJ2-7; D is unresolved. The CDR3 has 13 amino acids. CDR1 and CDR2 from the germline V gene are MNHEY and SMNVEV (reference sequence). Trimming removed 0 bases from V and 4 bases from J, with 7 bases in between.

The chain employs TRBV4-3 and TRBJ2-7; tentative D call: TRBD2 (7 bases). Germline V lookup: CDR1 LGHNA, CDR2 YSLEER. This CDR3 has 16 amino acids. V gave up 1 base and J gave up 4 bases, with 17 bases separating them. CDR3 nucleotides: TGCGCCAGCAGCCAAGTCGGAGGGGGGGCGTCTTACGAGCAGTACTTC. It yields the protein CASSQVGGGASYEQYF.

CDR3 sequence: CASSLEYASNEQFF. The CDR3, as DNA: TGTGCCAGCAGCTTAGAGTACGCTAGCAATGAGCAGTTCTTC. The chain has TRBV11-2 and TRBJ2-1, with unresolved D. Between the trimmed V and J ends, which lost 0 bases and 6 bases, there was a span of 9 bases. This CDR3 is built from 14 residues. Looked up from germline, CDR1 is SGHAT and CDR2 is FQNNGV.

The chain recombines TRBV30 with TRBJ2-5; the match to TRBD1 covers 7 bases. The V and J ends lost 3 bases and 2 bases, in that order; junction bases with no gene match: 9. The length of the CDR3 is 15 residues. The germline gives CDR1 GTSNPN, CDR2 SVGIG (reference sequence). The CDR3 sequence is CAWSRDSQPQETQYF. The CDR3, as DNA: TGTGCCTGGAGCAGGGACAGCCAGCCTCAAGAGACCCAGTACTTC.

CDR3 region: CASSFSTEFYEQYF. The DNA of the CDR3 is TGTGCCAGCAGTTTTTCGACGGAATTCTACGAGCAGTACTTC. The J gene is TRBJ2-7, the V gene TRBV6-1; D gene unclear. Trimming took 5 bases from V and 3 from J, leaving 14 bases between them. Per germline, CDR1 MNHNS and CDR2 SASEGT. The CDR3 extends over 14 amino acids.